Each of the 11 T cell receptor beta chains below was sequenced from the same sample in a study of shared clonotypes between healthy human individuals. TCRdb keeps only in-frame clones here, not all; method: immunoSEQ multiplex PCR. The sample records roughly 1.4 million clones, around 98.5% being singletons. The sequencing input was naive CD4+ T cells sorted from blood. Stated subset: CD45RA+ positively selected. These receptors all come from a man aged 25-40 years in good health.

Notes on this clone: At the DNA level, this CDR3 is encoded by other sequences in the same sample as well. V gene TRBV18 combines with J gene TRBJ1-1; D unclear. The V end was cut by 6 bases, the J end by 1 base, with 9 bases between. Germline V gives CDR1 KGHSH, CDR2 LQKENI. The CDR3 spans 13 residues. The CDR3 DNA reads TGTGCCAGCTCTCAAGGGAGGAACACTGAAGCTTTCTTT. Translation gives CASSQGRNTEAFF.

This rearrangement joins TRBV28 to TRBJ1-1, with TRBD1 as a possible D gene (5 bases). CDR1 is MDHEN and CDR2 is SYDVKM in the germline V gene. Trimming pared 2 bases from V and 5 bases from J, leaving 12 bases between. This CDR3 has 14 amino acids. As DNA, the CDR3 is TGTGCCAGCAGTTTAGGAGGGGCTTGGACTGAAGCTTTCTTT. Its protein product is CASSLGGAWTEAFF.

The chain links TRBV18 to TRBJ1-1, with TRBD1 matching 8 bases. This CDR3 has 19 residues. From germline, CDR1 is KGHSH and CDR2 LQKENI. V dropped 6 bases and J dropped 1; count of bases not matched to a gene: 19. CDR3 protein: CASSLIGLGTGGTNTEAFF. DNA for the CDR3: TGTGCCAGCTCTCTAATTGGCCTGGGAACAGGGGGTACGAACACTGAAGCTTTCTTT. Full variable domain (missing parts from reference TRBV18 and TRBJ1-1): NAGVMQNPRHLVRRRGQEARLRCSPMKGHSHVYWYRQLPEEGLKFMVYLQKENIIDESGMPKERFSAEFPKEGPSILRIQQVVRGDSAAYFCASSLIGLGTGGTNTEAFFGQGTRLTVV.

The V and J genes are TRBV29-1 and TRBJ1-5; the D gene is possibly TRBD1 (6 bases). This CDR3 is 13 amino acids long. Between the trimmed V and J ends, which lost 4 bases and 9 bases, there was a span of 16 bases. Germline lookup yields CDR1 SQVTM and CDR2 ANQGSEA. In DNA form, the CDR3 reads TGCAGCGTTGTAAGACAGGCCGGGGGGCCCCAGCATTTT. This codes for CSVVRQAGGPQHF. Complete variable domain (other parts from reference TRBV29-1 and TRBJ1-5): SAVISQKPSRDICQRGTSLTIQCQVDSQVTMMFWYRQQPGQSLTLIATANQGSEATYESGFVIDKFPISRPNLTFSTLTVSNMSPEDSSIYLCSVVRQAGGPQHFGDGTRLSIL.

The genes are TRBV5-1 and TRBJ2-1; D may correspond to TRBD1 or TRBD2 (5 bases each). The CDR3 spans 15 residues. Per the germline V gene, CDR1 is SGHRS and CDR2 is YFSETQ. The V end lost 1 base, the J end lost 2 bases, and 10 bases lay between the germline ends. CDR3 loop: CASSLSGGTYNEQFF. The CDR3 DNA sequence: TGCGCCAGCAGCTTGTCTGGGGGTACCTACAATGAGCAGTTCTTC.

In DNA form, the CDR3 reads TGTGCCAGCATGCTGACAGGGGCACACACAGATACGCAGTATTTT. Translating gives CASMLTGAHTDTQYF. The chain joins TRBV28 to TRBJ2-3; 8 bases agree with TRBD1. CDR3 length: 15 residues. Unmatched junction bases numbered 8, after V lost 7 bases and J lost 2 bases. Germline V gene data show CDR1 as MDHEN and CDR2 as SYDVKM. Full variable domain (remainder filled in from reference TRBV28 and TRBJ2-3): DVKVTQSSRYLVKRTGEKVFLECVQDMDHENMFWYRQDPGLGLRLIYFSYDVKMKEKGDIPEGYSVSREKKERFSLILESASTNQTSMYLCASMLTGAHTDTQYFGPGTRLTVL.

The V and J genes are TRBV5-1 and TRBJ2-7, with 9 nucleotides matching TRBD1. Germline CDR1 SGHRS, CDR2 YFSETQ. V lost 5 bases and J lost 5; bases outside the gene matches: 14. The length of the CDR3 is 16 residues. CDR3 residues: CASSYPGQGRGNEQYF. The CDR3 DNA reads as TGCGCCAGCAGTTATCCGGGACAGGGTCGAGGTAACGAGCAGTACTTC.

V gene TRBV16 combines with J gene TRBJ1-5; D gene uncertain. Germline V lookup: CDR1 KGHSY, CDR2 FQNENV. There are 14 residues in the CDR3. V lost 3 bases and J lost 7, with 13 bases in between. The CDR3 protein is CASSHATGGQPQHF. The CDR3 DNA follows: TGTGCCAGCAGCCACGCGACCGGAGGGCAGCCCCAGCATTTT.

This rearrangement joins TRBV18 to TRBJ2-3; no clear D gene. V gave up 8 bases and J gave up 0 bases, with 9 bases separating them. The V gene's germline CDR1 is KGHSH and CDR2 LQKENI. This CDR3 has 13 amino acids. The CDR3 nucleotides read TGTGCCAGCACCGGCCCTAGCACAGATACGCAGTATTTT. This translates into CASTGPSTDTQYF. The whole variable domain, filled in from reference TRBV18 and TRBJ2-3, reads NAGVMQNPRHLVRRRGQEARLRCSPMKGHSHVYWYRQLPEEGLKFMVYLQKENIIDESGMPKERFSAEFPKEGPSILRIQQVVRGDSAAYFCASTGPSTDTQYFGPGTRLTVL.

V is TRBV6-1 and J is TRBJ2-7, with 9 bases identical to TRBD1. The CDR3 consists of 14 residues. Unmatched junction bases numbered 11, after V lost 7 bases and J lost 7 bases. The germline gives CDR1 MNHNS, CDR2 SASEGT. The CDR3 nucleotides are TGTGCCAGCATTCCGGGACAGGGTTTTGTAGAGCAGTACTTC. This sequence encodes CASIPGQGFVEQYF.

The rearrangement links TRBV19 to TRBJ2-3; D uncertain. V lost 5 bases and J lost 1, with 10 bases in between. Germline CDR1 is LNHDA and CDR2 is SQIVND (reference sequence). CDR3 length equals 14 residues. CDR3 sequence reads: CASSWLGRTDTQYF. As DNA, the CDR3 is TGTGCCAGTAGTTGGTTAGGTCGCACAGATACGCAGTATTTT.